Below are 12 T cell receptor beta chains sequenced from a single sample in a study of CD8 T cells in ankylosing spondylitis. Points from the study as a whole: Ankylosing spondylitis blood seemed to carry a telltale TCR beta motif made of roughly eight highly homologous variants.

No antigens are known for them. Each CDR3 protein is one row after TCRdb ran MiXCR on the 5' RACE reads. This sample has approximately 300,000 distinct CDR3 sequences; approximately 8% occur once, and the top ten carry roughly 15%. The sequenced sample consisted of blood, either unsorted or a sorted T cell fraction (not recorded which). These receptors were taken from a male donor with ankylosing spondylitis.

The chain employs TRBV5-1 and TRBJ2-3, with 10 bases lining up with TRBD2. Per the germline V gene, CDR1 is SGHRS and CDR2 is YFSETQ. After removal of 2 bases from V and 5 bases from J, the junction contained 14 bases not matched to a gene. The CDR3 is made up of 18 amino acids. CDR3 sequence: CASSFSVVRSGRKDTQYF. The CDR3 bases are TGCGCCAGCAGCTTCAGCGTCGTTCGTAGCGGGAGGAAAGATACGCAGTATTTT.

V usage is TRBV5-1 and J usage is TRBJ2-1; the match to TRBD1 covers 12 bases. V dropped 0 bases and J dropped 8; count of bases not matched to a gene: 9. The CDR3 is 17 residues long. Germline V gene data show CDR1 as SGHRS and CDR2 as YFSETQ. CDR3 sequence (DNA): TGCGCCAGCAGCTTGGCACATGGGACAGGGGGCAAACATGAGCAGTTCTTC. Its translation: CASSLAHGTGGKHEQFF.

This clonotype came up a few times. The chain uses TRBV5-1 and TRBJ2-1; 9 bases fit TRBD2. The CDR3 consists of 15 residues. The J segment lost 1 base and the V segment lost 5 bases, leaving 4 bases of the junction unmatched. Germline V CDR1 and CDR2: SGHRS, YFSETQ. In DNA form, the CDR3 reads TGCGCCAGCAGGATAACTAGCGGGTCCTACAATGAGCAGTTCTTC. Residues: CASRITSGSYNEQFF.

The rearrangement uses TRBV5-1 and TRBJ2-3; D unclear. There are 16 residues in the CDR3. V was pared by 0 bases and J by 0 bases, with 11 bases between. Germline loops: CDR1 SGHRS, CDR2 YFSETQ. CDR3 protein: CASSLVGPSSTDTQYF. The CDR3 DNA reads TGCGCCAGCAGCTTGGTAGGTCCCAGTAGCACAGATACGCAGTATTTT.

This clonotype was seen many times. The chain uses TRBV18 and TRBJ1-2, with D uncertain. The CDR3 contains 15 residues. Germline CDR1 is KGHSH and CDR2 is LQKENI. V was shortened by 3 bases and J by 14 bases, with 25 bases between the two germline ends. DNA of the CDR3: TGTGCCAGCTCACCCAGCGGAGTACAACAAGAGGCCAGGACCTTC. Protein product: CASSPSGVQQEARTF.

This clonotype occurred a few times. CDR3 sequence reads: CASSQVGTGGSYEQYF. DNA for the CDR3: TGTGCCAGCAGCCAAGTAGGAACGGGAGGCTCCTACGAGCAGTACTTC. J is TRBJ2-7 and V is TRBV3-1; 7 bases are a match to TRBD2. This CDR3 comprises 16 residues. From germline, CDR1 is LGHDT and CDR2 YNNKEL (reference sequence). Unmatched junction bases numbered 6, after V lost 1 base and J lost 0 bases.

In its sample, this clonotype was seen a few times. V gene TRBV5-1 combines with J gene TRBJ2-3; TRBD1 aligns across 11 bases. The CDR3 loop spans 15 amino acids. V shed 3 bases, J shed 2 bases, and the junction held 2 bases outside the gene matches. Germline V gene data show CDR1 as SGHRS and CDR2 as YFSETQ. In nucleotides, the CDR3 is TGCGCCAGCAGCTGGACAGGGGGCACCACAGATACGCAGTATTTT. Protein sequence: CASSWTGGTTDTQYF.

There are many counts of this clonotype. The rearrangement joins TRBV27 to TRBJ2-1, with TRBD2 matching 10 bases. The CDR3 is made up of 14 amino acids. Germline CDR1 reads MNHEY; CDR2 reads SMNVEV (reference sequence). Trimming at V came to 3 bases and at J to 10 bases, leaving 6 bases not matched to a gene. In nucleotides, the CDR3 is TGTGCCAGCAGTTTTAGGCTAGCGGGAGTAGAGCAGTTCTTC. Its translation: CASSFRLAGVEQFF.

The V call is TRBV16, the J call TRBJ1-5, with TRBD1 matching 7 bases. CDR1 is KGHSY, CDR2 FQNENV, per germline. Trimming cost V 5 bases and J 6 bases; bases outside gene matches: 7. The CDR3 spans 14 residues. The CDR3 reads CASSFRQGTQPQHF. The CDR3 DNA sequence: TGTGCCAGCAGCTTCAGACAGGGCACTCAGCCCCAGCATTTT.

This clonotype has just a few counts. This chain connects TRBV4-1 to TRBJ2-2, with no clear D. From germline, CDR1 is MGHRA and CDR2 YSYEKL. V shed 1 base and J shed 3 bases, with 3 bases lying between them. There are 13 residues in the CDR3. As DNA, the CDR3 is TGCGCCAGCAGCCAAGCGTACACCGGGGAGCTGTTTTTT. It codes for CASSQAYTGELFF.

The chain recombines TRBV10-3 with TRBJ2-1, with 7 bases identical to TRBD1. CDR3 length: 15 amino acids. Trimming removed 7 bases from V and 8 bases from J; junction bases left unmatched: 14. The germline CDR1 and CDR2 sequences are ENHRY and SYGVKD. As DNA, the CDR3 is TGTGCCATCAATCGACAGGGACCTAATTGGGATGAGCAGTTCTTC. Protein: CAINRQGPNWDEQFF.

This chain joins TRBV4-3 and TRBJ2-3; the D gene could be TRBD1 or TRBD2 (5 bases each). Germline CDR1 and CDR2: LGHNA and YSLEER. The V and J ends lost 4 bases and 5 bases respectively, with 13 bases between them. The CDR3 totals 14 residues. This CDR3 is CASSRTGRGDTQYF. CDR3 coding DNA: TGCGCCAGCAGCCGAACGGGACGGGGAGATACGCAGTATTTT.